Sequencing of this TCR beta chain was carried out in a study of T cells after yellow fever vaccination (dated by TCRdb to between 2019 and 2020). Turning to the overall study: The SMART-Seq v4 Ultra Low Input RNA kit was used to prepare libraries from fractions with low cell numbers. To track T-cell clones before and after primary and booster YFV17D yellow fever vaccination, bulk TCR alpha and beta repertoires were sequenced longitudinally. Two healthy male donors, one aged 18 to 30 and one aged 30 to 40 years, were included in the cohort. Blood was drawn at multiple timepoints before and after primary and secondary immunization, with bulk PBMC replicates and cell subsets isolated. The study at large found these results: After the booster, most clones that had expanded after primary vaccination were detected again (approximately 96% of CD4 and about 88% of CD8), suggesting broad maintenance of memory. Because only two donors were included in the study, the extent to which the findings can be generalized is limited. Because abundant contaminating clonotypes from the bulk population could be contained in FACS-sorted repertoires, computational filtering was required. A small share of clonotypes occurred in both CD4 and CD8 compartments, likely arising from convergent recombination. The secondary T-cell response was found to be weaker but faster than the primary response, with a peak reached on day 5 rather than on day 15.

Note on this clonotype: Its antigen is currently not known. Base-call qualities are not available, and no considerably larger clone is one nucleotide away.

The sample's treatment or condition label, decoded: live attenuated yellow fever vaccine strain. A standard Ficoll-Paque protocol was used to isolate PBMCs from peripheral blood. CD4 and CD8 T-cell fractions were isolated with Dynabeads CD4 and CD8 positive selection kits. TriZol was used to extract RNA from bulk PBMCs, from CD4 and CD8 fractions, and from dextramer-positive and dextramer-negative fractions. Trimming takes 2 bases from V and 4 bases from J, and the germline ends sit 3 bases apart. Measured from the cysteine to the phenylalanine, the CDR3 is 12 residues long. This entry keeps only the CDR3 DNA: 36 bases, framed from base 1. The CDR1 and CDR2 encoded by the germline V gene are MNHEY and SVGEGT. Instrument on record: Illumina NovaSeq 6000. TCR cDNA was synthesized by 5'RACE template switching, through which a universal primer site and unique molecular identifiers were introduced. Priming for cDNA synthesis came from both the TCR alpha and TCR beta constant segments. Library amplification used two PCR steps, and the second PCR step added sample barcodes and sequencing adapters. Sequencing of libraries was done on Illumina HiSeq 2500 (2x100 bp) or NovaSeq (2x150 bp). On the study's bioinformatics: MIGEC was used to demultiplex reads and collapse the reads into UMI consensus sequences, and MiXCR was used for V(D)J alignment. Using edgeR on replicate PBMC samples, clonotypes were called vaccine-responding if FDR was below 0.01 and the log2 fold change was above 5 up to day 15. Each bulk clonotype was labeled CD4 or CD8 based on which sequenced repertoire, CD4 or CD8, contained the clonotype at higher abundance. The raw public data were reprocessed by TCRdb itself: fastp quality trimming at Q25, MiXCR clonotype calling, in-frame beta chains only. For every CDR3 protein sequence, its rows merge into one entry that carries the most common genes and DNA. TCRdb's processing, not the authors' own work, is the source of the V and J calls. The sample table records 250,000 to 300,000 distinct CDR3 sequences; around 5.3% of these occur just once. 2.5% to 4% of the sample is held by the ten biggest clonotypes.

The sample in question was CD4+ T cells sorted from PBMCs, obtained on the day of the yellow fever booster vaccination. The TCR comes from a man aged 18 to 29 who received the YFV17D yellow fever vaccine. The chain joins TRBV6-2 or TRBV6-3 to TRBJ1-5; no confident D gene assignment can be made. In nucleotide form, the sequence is TGTGCCAGCAGTTACAGGAATCAGCCCCAGCATTTT. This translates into CASSYRNQPQHF.